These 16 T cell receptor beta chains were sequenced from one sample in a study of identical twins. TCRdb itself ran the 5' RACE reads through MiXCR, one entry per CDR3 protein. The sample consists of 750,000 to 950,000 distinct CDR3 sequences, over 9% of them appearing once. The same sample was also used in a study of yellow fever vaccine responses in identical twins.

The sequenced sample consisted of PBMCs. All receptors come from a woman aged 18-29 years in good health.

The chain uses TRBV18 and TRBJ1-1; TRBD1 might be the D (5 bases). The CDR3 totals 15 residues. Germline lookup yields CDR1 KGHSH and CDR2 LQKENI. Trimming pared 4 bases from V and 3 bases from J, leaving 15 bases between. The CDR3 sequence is CASSQSWEGDTEAFF. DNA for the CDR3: TGTGCCAGCTCACAATCTTGGGAAGGGGACACTGAAGCTTTCTTT.

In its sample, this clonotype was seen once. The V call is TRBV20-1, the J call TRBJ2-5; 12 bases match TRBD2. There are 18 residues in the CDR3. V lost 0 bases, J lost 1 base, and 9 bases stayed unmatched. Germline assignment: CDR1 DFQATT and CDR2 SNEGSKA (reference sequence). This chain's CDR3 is CSARDRRLAGVGQETQYF. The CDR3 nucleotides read TGCAGTGCTAGAGATCGGAGACTAGCGGGAGTCGGCCAAGAGACCCAGTACTTC.

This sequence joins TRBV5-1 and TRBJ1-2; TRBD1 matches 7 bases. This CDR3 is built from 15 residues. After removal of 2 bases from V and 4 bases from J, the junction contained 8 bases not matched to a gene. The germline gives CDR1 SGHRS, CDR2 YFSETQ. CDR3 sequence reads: CASSFSGTVLYGYTF. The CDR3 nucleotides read TGCGCCAGCAGCTTTTCCGGGACAGTACTCTATGGCTACACCTTC.

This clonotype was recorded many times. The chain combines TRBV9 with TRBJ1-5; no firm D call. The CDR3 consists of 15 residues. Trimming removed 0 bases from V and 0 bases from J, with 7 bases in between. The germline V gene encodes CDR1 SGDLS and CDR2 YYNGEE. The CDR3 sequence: CASSVDKYSNQPQHF. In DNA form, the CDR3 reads TGTGCCAGCAGCGTAGACAAGTATAGCAATCAGCCCCAGCATTTT.

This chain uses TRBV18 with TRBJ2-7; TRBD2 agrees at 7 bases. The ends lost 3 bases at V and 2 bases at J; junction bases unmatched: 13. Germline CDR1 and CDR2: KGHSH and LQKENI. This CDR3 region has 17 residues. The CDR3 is CASSPLPGGTDPYEQYF. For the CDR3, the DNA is TGTGCCAGCTCACCGTTACCCGGGGGGACGGATCCCTACGAGCAGTACTTC.

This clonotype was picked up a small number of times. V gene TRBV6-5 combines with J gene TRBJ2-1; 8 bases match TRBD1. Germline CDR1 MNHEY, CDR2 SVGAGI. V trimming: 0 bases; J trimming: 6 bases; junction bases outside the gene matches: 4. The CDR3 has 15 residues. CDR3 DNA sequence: TGTGCCAGCAGTTACTCGACAGGGGCCGGCAATGAGCAGTTCTTC. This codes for CASSYSTGAGNEQFF.

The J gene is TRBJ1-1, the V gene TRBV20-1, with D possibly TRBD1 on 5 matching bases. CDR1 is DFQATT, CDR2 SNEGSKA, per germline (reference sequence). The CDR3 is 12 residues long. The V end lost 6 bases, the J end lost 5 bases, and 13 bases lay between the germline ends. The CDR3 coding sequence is TGCAGTGCCCCAGGGCTGGGGACTGAAGCTTTCTTT. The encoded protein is CSAPGLGTEAFF.

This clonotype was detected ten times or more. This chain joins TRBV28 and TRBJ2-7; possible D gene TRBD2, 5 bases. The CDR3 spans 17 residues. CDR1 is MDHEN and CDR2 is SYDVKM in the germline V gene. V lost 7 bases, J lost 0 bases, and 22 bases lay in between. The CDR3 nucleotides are TGTGCCAGCATCGAAACCACCCCACACGGGGACTCCTACGAGCAGTACTTC. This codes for CASIETTPHGDSYEQYF. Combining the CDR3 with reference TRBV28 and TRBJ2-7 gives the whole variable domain DVKVTQSSRYLVKRTGEKVFLECVQDMDHENMFWYRQDPGLGLRLIYFSYDVKMKEKGDIPEGYSVSREKKERFSLILESASTNQTSMYLCASIETTPHGDSYEQYFGPGTRLTVT.

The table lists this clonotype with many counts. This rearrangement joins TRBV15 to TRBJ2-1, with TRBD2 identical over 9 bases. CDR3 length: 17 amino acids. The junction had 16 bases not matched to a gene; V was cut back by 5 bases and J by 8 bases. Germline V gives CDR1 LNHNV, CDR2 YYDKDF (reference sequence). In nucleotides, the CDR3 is TGTGCCACCAGCGGGCGGGAGGGGAAAACTCACCGGGATGAGCAGTTCTTC. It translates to CATSGREGKTHRDEQFF.

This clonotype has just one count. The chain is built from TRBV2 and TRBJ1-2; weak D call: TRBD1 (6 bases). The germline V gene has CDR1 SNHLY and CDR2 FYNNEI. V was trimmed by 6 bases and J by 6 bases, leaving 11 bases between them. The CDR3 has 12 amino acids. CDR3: CASRAYRDGYTF. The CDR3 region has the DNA TGTGCCAGCAGAGCATACAGGGATGGCTACACCTTC.

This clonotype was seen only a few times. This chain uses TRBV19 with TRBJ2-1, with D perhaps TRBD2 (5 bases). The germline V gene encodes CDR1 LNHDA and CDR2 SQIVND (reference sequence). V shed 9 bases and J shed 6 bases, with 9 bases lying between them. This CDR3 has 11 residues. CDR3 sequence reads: CASGLGNEQFF. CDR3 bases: TGTGCCAGCGGACTTGGCAATGAGCAGTTCTTC.

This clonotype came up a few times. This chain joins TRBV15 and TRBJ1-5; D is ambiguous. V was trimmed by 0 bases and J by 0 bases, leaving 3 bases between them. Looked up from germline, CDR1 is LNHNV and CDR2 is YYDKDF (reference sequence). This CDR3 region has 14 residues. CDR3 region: CATSREYSNQPQHF. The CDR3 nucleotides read TGTGCCACCAGCAGAGAATATAGCAATCAGCCCCAGCATTTT.

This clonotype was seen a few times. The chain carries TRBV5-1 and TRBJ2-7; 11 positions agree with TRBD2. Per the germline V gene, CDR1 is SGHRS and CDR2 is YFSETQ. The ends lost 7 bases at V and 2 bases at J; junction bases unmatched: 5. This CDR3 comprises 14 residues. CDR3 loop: CASQGTSGTYEQYF. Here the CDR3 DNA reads TGCGCCAGCCAGGGGACTAGCGGAACCTACGAGCAGTACTTC.

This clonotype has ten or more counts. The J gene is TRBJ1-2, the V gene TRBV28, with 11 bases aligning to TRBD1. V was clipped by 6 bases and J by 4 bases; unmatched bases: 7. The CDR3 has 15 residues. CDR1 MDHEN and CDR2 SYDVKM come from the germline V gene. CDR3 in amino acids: CASSPPGQGVYGYTF. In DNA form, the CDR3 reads TGTGCCAGCAGCCCTCCGGGACAGGGGGTCTATGGCTACACCTTC.

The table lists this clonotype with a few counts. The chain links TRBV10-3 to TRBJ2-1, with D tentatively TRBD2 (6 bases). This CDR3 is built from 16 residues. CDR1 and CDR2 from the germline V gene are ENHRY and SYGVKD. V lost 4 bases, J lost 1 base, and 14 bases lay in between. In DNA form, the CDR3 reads TGTGCCATCAGTGGGGTTAGCGGAGATTCCTACAATGAGCAGTTCTTC. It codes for CAISGVSGDSYNEQFF.

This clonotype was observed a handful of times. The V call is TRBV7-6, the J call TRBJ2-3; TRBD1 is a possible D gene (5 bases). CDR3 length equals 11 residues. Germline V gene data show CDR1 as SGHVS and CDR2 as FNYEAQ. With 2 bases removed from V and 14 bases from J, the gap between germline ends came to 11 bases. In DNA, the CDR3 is TGTGCCAGCAGCTTACAGGGCGTCCCGTATTTT. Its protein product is CASSLQGVPYF.